The present T cell receptor beta chain was sequenced within a study of radiation and T cells in renal cell carcinoma. Documented treatment: 15 Gy SBRT to primary tumor, nephrectomy 4 weeks later. The tumor was a clear cell renal cell carcinoma. Findings and limits, study-wide: Baseline intratumoral clonotype presence is unknown without pretreatment biopsies. In nephrectomy-only tumors, top 100 clonotypes averaged approximately 43%, versus around 50% irradiated. From baseline, blood top tumor clonotypes peaked at 2 weeks post-radiation.

Sequencing used immunoSEQ multiplex PCR; TCRdb keeps in-frame clones, though not all of them. This table holds about 5,200 clones, about 60% found once. The CDR3 has 13 amino acids. In germline, CDR1 is LGHNA, CDR2 YNFKEQ. Losses at the gene ends were 0 bases for V and 6 bases for J; bases not matched to a gene: 1. In the case of this clone: Its matching antigen is unknown.

This specimen was tumor tissue, taken from a patient whose treatment included radiotherapy and nephrectomy. This clonotype was sampled from a man in his sixties with renal cell carcinoma. The chain has TRBV4-2 and TRBJ2-7, with 8 bases identical to TRBD2. CDR3 in DNA: TGTGCCAGCAGCCAAGATGGACTAGCCGAGCAGTACTTC. It specifies CASSQDGLAEQYF.